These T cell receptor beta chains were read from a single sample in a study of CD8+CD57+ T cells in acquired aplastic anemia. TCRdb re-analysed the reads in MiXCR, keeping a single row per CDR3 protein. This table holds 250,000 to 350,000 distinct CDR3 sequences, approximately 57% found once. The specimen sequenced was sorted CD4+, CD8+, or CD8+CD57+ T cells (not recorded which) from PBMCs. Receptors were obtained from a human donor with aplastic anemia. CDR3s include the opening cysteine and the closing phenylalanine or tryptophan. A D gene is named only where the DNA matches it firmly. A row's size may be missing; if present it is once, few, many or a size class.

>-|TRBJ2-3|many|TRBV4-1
CASSPNHDTQYF
TGCGCCAGCAGCCCAAACCACGATACGCAGTATTTT
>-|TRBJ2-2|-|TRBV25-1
CASSDVRGWTGELFF
TGTGCCAGCAGTGATGTGAGGGGTTGGACCGGGGAGCTGTTTTTT
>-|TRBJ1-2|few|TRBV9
CASSRGWGRGYTF
TGTGCCAGCAGCCGTGGTTGGGGGCGAGGCTACACCTTC
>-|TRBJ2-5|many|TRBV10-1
CASSETAQETQYF
TGCGCCAGCAGTGAAACGGCCCAAGAGACCCAGTACTTC
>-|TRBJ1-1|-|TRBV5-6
CASSLAGHEAFF
TGTGCCAGCAGCTTGGCAGGGCATGAAGCTTTCTTT
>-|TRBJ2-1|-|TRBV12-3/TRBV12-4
CASCGTYNEQFF
TGTGCCAGCTGTGGAACATACAATGAGCAGTTCTTC
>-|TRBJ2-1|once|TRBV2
CASSYFAGRISYNEQFF
TGTGCCAGCAGTTACTTCGCGGGACGGATCTCCTACAATGAGCAGTTCTTC
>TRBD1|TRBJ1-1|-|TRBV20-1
CSARRDRGNLF
TGCAGTGCTAGGAGGGACAGGGGGAATCTCTTT
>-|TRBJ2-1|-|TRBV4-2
CASSQDKQAEQFF
TGTGCCAGCAGCCAAGATAAACAGGCTGAGCAGTTCTTC
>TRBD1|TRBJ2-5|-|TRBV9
CASSVGRRQGLNEQYF
TGTGCCAGCAGCGTAGGCCGCCGACAGGGGCTCAATGAGCAGTACTTC
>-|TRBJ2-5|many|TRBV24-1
CATSDLGSWEETQYF
TGTGCCACCAGTGATTTAGGGAGCTGGGAAGAGACCCAGTACTTC
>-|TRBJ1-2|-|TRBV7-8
CASSSQSGYGCTF
TGTGCCAGCAGCTCTCAATCAGGGTATGGCTGCACCTTC
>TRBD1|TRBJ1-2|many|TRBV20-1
CSAQDRGQGYTF
TGCAGTGCACAAGACAGGGGGCAAGGCTACACCTTC
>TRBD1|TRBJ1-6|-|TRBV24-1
CATSNGDRGNSPLHF
TGTGCCACCAGTAATGGGGACAGGGGTAATTCACCCCTCCACTTT
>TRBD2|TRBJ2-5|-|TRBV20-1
CSARDSGLAQETQYF
TGCAGTGCCAGGGATTCGGGACTAGCGCAAGAGACCCAGTACTTC
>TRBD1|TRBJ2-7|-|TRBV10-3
CAISVGTGGSYEQYF
TGTGCCATCAGCGTCGGGACAGGGGGCTCCTACGAGCAGTACTTC
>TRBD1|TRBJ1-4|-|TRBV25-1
CARDSGQGGEKLFF
TGTGCTAGAGATTCGGGACAGGGAGGAGAAAAACTGTTTTTT
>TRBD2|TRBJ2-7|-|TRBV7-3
CASSQDQGGGTPYEQYF
TGCGCCAGCAGCCAAGATCAGGGCGGGGGGACGCCCTACGAGCAGTACTTC
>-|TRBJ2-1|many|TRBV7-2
CASSSSSGASYNEQFF
TGTGCCAGCAGCTCTAGTTCAGGAGCCTCCTACAATGAGCAGTTCTTC
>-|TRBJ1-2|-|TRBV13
CASKLQEGTYGYTF
TGTGCCAGCAAACTCCAGGAGGGGACCTATGGCTACACCTTC
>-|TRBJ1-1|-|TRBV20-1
CSPGVSVNTEALF
TGCAGTCCAGGGGTTTCAGTCAACACTGAAGCTCTCTTT
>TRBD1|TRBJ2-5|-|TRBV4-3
CASSQATGGIETQYF
TGCGCCAGCAGCCAAGCGACAGGGGGCATAGAGACCCAGTACTTC
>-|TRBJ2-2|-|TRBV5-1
CASSLGTEYTGELFF
TGCGCCAGCAGCTTGGGGACAGAATACACCGGGGAGCTGTTTTTT
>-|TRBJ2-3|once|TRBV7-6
CASSFGSADAQYF
TGTGCCAGCAGCTTCGGTAGTGCAGATGCGCAGTATTTT
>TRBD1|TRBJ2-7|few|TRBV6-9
CASSRDRGRDEQYF
TGTGCCAGCAGTCGGGACAGGGGACGCGACGAGCAGTACTTC
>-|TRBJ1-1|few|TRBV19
CASSPGADTEAFF
TGTGCCAGTAGTCCGGGGGCGGACACTGAAGCTTTCTTT
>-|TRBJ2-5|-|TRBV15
CATSRDGTLQETQYF
TGTGCCACCAGCAGAGACGGGACTTTACAAGAGACCCAGTACTTC
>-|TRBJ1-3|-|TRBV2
CASSTSGATGNTIYF
TGTGCCAGCAGTACTAGCGGGGCCACTGGAAACACCATATATTTT
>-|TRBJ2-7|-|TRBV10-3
CAIKATLGLRDEQYF
TGTGCCATCAAGGCCACCTTGGGGTTGAGGGACGAGCAGTACTTC
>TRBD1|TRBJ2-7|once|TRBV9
CASSLARDSVYEQYF
TGCGCCAGCAGCTTGGCTCGGGACAGCGTTTACGAGCAGTACTTC
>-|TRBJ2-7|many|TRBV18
CASSPPSVYEQYF
TGTGCCAGCTCACCACCGTCGGTTTACGAGCAGTACTTC
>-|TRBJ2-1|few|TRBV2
CASSEQVQFF
TGTGCCAGCAGTGAACAGGTCCAGTTCTTC
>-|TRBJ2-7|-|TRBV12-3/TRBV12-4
CASSPQPGFEQYF
TGTGCCAGCAGTCCGCAACCAGGCTTCGAGCAGTACTTC
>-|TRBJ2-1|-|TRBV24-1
CATRQGNEQFF
TGTGCCACCAGACAGGGCAATGAGCAGTTCTTC
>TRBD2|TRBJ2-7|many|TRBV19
CASSMAGGSSYEQYF
TGTGCCAGTAGTATGGCGGGCGGGAGCTCCTACGAGCAGTACTTC
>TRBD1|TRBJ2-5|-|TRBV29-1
CSVETDRGPGAQYF
TGCAGCGTTGAAACGGACAGGGGACCAGGGGCCCAGTACTTC
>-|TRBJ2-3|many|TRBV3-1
CASSQGGADTQYF
TGTGCCAGCAGCCAAGGCGGCGCAGATACGCAGTATTTT
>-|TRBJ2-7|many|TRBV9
CASSVPVGGRNEQYF
TGTGCCAGCAGCGTACCCGTTGGGGGGCGGAACGAGCAGTACTTC
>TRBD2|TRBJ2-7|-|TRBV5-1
CASSSIRDYSYEQYF
TGCGCCAGCAGCTCAATTAGGGACTACTCCTACGAGCAGTACTTC
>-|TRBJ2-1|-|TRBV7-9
CASSMGVSPNEQFF
TGTGCCAGCAGCATGGGCGTCTCTCCCAATGAGCAGTTCTTC
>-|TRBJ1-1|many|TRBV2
CASSENRIGGTEAFF
TGTGCCAGCAGTGAAAACAGGATCGGGGGGACTGAAGCTTTCTTT
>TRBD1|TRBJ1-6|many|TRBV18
CASSPGTGDNSPLHF
TGTGCCAGCTCACCTGGGACAGGGGATAATTCACCCCTCCACTTT
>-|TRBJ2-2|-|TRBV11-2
CASSLGQGELFF
TGTGCCAGCAGCCTCGGACAGGGGGAGCTGTTTTTT
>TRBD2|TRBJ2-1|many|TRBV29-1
CSVSPPYVSGRSNEQFF
TGCAGCGTTTCACCCCCCTACGTAAGCGGGAGGTCCAATGAGCAGTTCTTC
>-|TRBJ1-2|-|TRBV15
CATSREAINNYGYTF
TGTGCCACCAGCAGAGAAGCCATTAATAACTATGGCTACACCTTC
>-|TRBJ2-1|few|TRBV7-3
CASSFRGLAYNEQFF
TGTGCCAGCAGCTTCAGGGGCCTAGCCTACAATGAGCAGTTCTTC
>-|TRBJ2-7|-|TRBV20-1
CSAKSYEQYF
TGCAGTGCTAAGTCCTACGAGCAGTACTTC
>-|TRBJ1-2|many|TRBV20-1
CSAMDAYGYTF
TGCAGTGCTATGGATGCCTATGGCTACACCTTC
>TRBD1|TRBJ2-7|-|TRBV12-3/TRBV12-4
CASSLKGTGLTYEQYF
TGTGCCAGCAGTTTAAAAGGGACAGGGTTAACCTACGAGCAGTACTTC
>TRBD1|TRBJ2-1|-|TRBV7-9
CASSPTGATYNEQFF
TGTGCCAGCAGCCCCACAGGGGCAACCTACAATGAGCAGTTCTTC
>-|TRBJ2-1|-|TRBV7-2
CASSIYLCSVAAGNERFF
-
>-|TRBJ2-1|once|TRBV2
CASTGPGNEQFF
TGTGCCAGCACAGGTCCGGGCAATGAGCAGTTCTTC
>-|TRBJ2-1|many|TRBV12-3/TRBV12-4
CASLNGGTYNEQFF
TGTGCCAGCCTAAACGGCGGCACCTACAATGAGCAGTTCTTC
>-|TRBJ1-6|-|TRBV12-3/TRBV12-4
CASSLVAEAPLHF
TGTGCCAGCAGTTTAGTAGCCGAGGCACCCCTCCACTTT
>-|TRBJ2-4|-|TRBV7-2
CASSHLGRATGNIQYF
TGTGCCAGCAGCCACCTCGGCAGGGCCACTGGAAACATTCAGTACTTC